The clone carrying this TCR beta chain was seen ten or more times. Its antigen is unidentified. These data originate in a study of T cells after yellow fever vaccination. Broader study findings: Among all clonotypes, a small share was observed in both CD4 and CD8 compartments. Most clones from primary vaccination were detected again post-booster (96% CD4, 88% CD8). Peaking on day 5 versus 15, the secondary response was faster but weaker.

MiXCR, applied by TCRdb to the 5' RACE reads, yields one record per CDR3 protein. The table shows about 150,000 distinct CDR3 sequences, with approximately 6.2% occurring only once. Germline lookup yields CDR1 SGHRS and CDR2 YFSETQ. Trimming stripped 4 bases from V and 0 bases from J, with 17 bases between. CDR3 length: 17 residues. This sample comprised CD4+ T cells sorted from PBMCs, obtained on the day of the first yellow fever vaccination. The sequence was obtained from a man aged 18 to 29 who received the YFV17D yellow fever vaccine. The chain uses TRBV5-1 and TRBJ1-3, with D perhaps TRBD1 (6 bases). CDR3 amino acids: CASSQQTGPRSGNTIYF. The CDR3 DNA follows: TGCGCCAGCAGCCAACAGACAGGACCGCGCTCTGGAAACACCATATATTTT.